This T cell receptor beta chain was sequenced for a study of CD8 T cell repertoires and HIV-1 epitope variants. For the study at large: Each of Twenty-five Gag and Nef epitope peptides stimulated a separate culture. Controls were a CMV, EBV and flu peptide pool, Ebola AY9 negative control, and no-peptide well.

Per germline, CDR1 MNHEY and CDR2 SVGAGI. J gave up 8 bases and V 2 bases, and 5 bases lay outside the gene matches. The CDR3 runs to 14 residues. As to this clone: Its target is not known.

TCRdb keeps only in-frame clones here, not all; method: immunoSEQ multiplex PCR. The sample includes a few thousand clones, about 60% of them seen just once. Sample: cultured CD8+ T cells derived from PBMCs. The receptor was isolated from a male donor with HIV. The chain is built from TRBV6-5 and TRBJ2-1; 8 bases are a match to TRBD1. The CDR3 DNA reads TGTGCCAGCAGTTACCTCGGACAGGGCTATGAGCAGTTCTTC. Residues: CASSYLGQGYEQFF.